Below are 21 T cell receptor beta chains sequenced from a single sample in a study of T cell repertoires in aging, cancer and after chemotherapy. TCR beta rearrangements were amplified from peripheral blood genomic DNA. Rearranged V-D-J TRB sequences were amplified with a mixed TRB-A/B primer pool. TCRdb called the multiplex PCR reads again in MiXCR, with one record for every CDR3 protein. The sample lists 450 to 550 distinct CDR3 sequences; approximately 22% were seen once. Sequencing used blood. Receptor source: a human donor with a blood cancer. The donor label of this sample is uncertain.

In its sample, this clonotype is medium-sized. This chain links TRBV19 with TRBJ1-6; perhaps TRBD1 as D (5 bases). Trimming removed 5 bases at V and 7 bases at J, with 9 bases between. Germline assignment: CDR1 LNHDA and CDR2 SQIVND (reference sequence). The CDR3 is 13 residues long. The CDR3 here is CASSERQNSPLHF. For the CDR3, the DNA is TGTGCCAGTAGTGAGCGACAGAATTCACCCCTCCACTTT. The variable domain in full, completed from reference TRBV19 and TRBJ1-6, reads DGGITQSPKYLFRKEGQNVTLSCEQNLNHDAMYWYRQDPGQGLRLIYYSQIVNDFQKGDIAEGYSVSREKKESFPLTVTSAQKNPTAFYLCASSERQNSPLHFGNGTRLTVT.

As concerns this clonotype: A single base separates this from a much larger clone, so it may be a read error. The chain recombines TRBV30 with TRBJ1-1; weak D call: TRBD1 (5 bases). The CDR3 sequence is 11 residues long. The germline V gene encodes CDR1 GTSNPN and CDR2 SVGIG (reference sequence). Trimming pared 6 bases from V and 5 bases from J, leaving 10 bases between. In DNA, the CDR3 is TGTGCCTGTCAGGGTAGAACTGAAGCTTTCTTT. Its translation: CACQGRTEAFF.

The V gene is TRBV4-3, the J gene TRBJ2-2, with 7 positions matching TRBD2. Germline CDR1 and CDR2: LGHNA and YSLEER. The CDR3 runs 14 residues. V lost 5 bases and J lost 0; bases outside the gene matches: 0. The CDR3 bases are TGCGCCAGCAGCGCGGGAGCGAACACCGGGGAGCTGTTTTTT. It specifies CASSAGANTGELFF.

Judged by abundance, this clonotype is medium-sized. The chain has TRBV6-2 or TRBV6-3 and TRBJ2-7; 9 bases agree with TRBD2. This CDR3 contains 16 residues. V was clipped by 6 bases and J by 0 bases; unmatched bases: 9. Germline V gives CDR1 MNHEY, CDR2 SVGEGT. CDR3 in DNA: TGTGCCAGCAGATCTGCGGGAGGGGGGTCCTCCTACGAGCAGTACTTC. Translated: CASRSAGGGSSYEQYF.

This clonotype is medium-sized (0.01 to 0.1%) by share. V is TRBV4-3 and J is TRBJ2-3, with D perhaps matching TRBD1 or TRBD2 (6 bases each). V was trimmed by 0 bases and J by 3 bases, leaving 10 bases between them. This CDR3 has 15 residues. Germline V lookup: CDR1 LGHNA, CDR2 YSLEER. The CDR3 is CASSQDRGRTDTQYF. The CDR3 bases are TGCGCCAGCAGCCAAGATAGGGGGAGGACAGATACGCAGTATTTT.

This clonotype qualifies as medium-sized (0.01 to 0.1%). V usage is TRBV19 and J usage is TRBJ1-1; D is undetermined. V was clipped by 7 bases and J by 5 bases, with 14 bases between them. Germline CDR1 is LNHDA and CDR2 is SQIVND (reference sequence). This CDR3 region has 13 residues. CDR3 amino acids: CASTPIVGTEAFF. The CDR3 DNA follows: TGTGCCAGTACTCCCATCGTGGGGACTGAAGCTTTCTTT.

The rearrangement uses TRBV30 and TRBJ1-4; D call uncertain. The CDR3 extends over 15 amino acids. Per the germline V gene, CDR1 is GTSNPN and CDR2 is SVGIG (reference sequence). V was trimmed by 5 bases and J by 4 bases, leaving 17 bases between them. CDR3 amino acids: CAWAGGPASNEKLFF. CDR3 DNA sequence: TGTGCCTGGGCTGGCGGCCCTGCAAGTAATGAAAAACTGTTTTTT.

This clonotype is deemed large. The genes are TRBV10-3 and TRBJ1-2; no definite D call. The V end lost 2 bases, the J end lost 2 bases, and 3 bases lay between the germline ends. The CDR3 contains 12 residues. Looked up from germline, CDR1 is ENHRY and CDR2 is SYGVKD. The chain's CDR3 is CAISEGNYGYTF. The CDR3 bases are TGTGCCATCAGTGAGGGGAACTATGGCTACACCTTC.

Relative to its sample, this clonotype is medium-sized (0.01 to 0.1%). This chain links TRBV6-2 or TRBV6-3 with TRBJ2-2; D might be TRBD2 (5 bases). The CDR3 contains 13 residues. Germline CDR1 reads MNHEY; CDR2 reads SVGEGT. Trimming removed 6 bases at V and 3 bases at J, with 8 bases between. Written as DNA, the CDR3 is TGTGCCAGCAGCCTGGACTACACCGGGGAGCTGTTTTTT. It specifies CASSLDYTGELFF.

This rearrangement joins TRBV7-6 to TRBJ2-1, with D possibly TRBD2 on 6 matching bases. The V end lost 4 bases, the J end lost 0 bases, and 19 bases lay between the germline ends. The CDR3 is made up of 18 amino acids. Germline V gene sequence: CDR1 SGHVS, CDR2 FNYEAQ. CDR3 in amino acids: CASSYLAPAGSSYNEQFF. The CDR3 coding sequence is TGTGCCAGCAGCTATTTAGCCCCCGCGGGAAGCTCCTACAATGAGCAGTTCTTC.

This clonotype counts as medium-sized. The genes are TRBV5-5 and TRBJ1-2, with D possibly being TRBD1 (5 bases). Trimming removed 0 bases at V and 3 bases at J, with 15 bases between. This CDR3 region has 16 residues. The V gene's germline CDR1 is SGHKS and CDR2 YYEKEE (reference sequence). The CDR3 reads CASSLGITGTDYGYTF. CDR3 nucleotides: TGTGCCAGCAGCTTGGGTATCACCGGGACGGACTATGGCTACACCTTC.

As to this clonotype: Given a much more abundant clone one base away, this may be a read error. In DNA, the CDR3 is TGTGCCAGCAGCCCACAGGGGGCGATCCCCAATGAGCAGTACTTC. It translates to CASSPQGAIPNEQYF. This sequence joins TRBV6-1 and TRBJ2-5; TRBD1 aligns across 9 bases. After removal of 6 bases from V and 11 bases from J, the junction contained 16 bases not matched to a gene. The CDR3 loop spans 15 amino acids. The germline V gene encodes CDR1 MNHNS and CDR2 SASEGT.

On this clonotype: A much larger clone lies a single base off, so this may be a read error. The chain uses TRBV18 and TRBJ2-7; D is tentatively TRBD1 or TRBD2 (5 bases each). Germline CDR1 is KGHSH and CDR2 is LQKENI. V lost 3 bases and J lost 5, with 20 bases in between. This CDR3 is built from 16 residues. Written as DNA, the CDR3 is TGTGCCAGCTCACCTCCCCCGCGAGGGGTGAGCGACGAGCAGTACTTC. This gives the protein CASSPPPRGVSDEQYF.

The rearrangement joins TRBV10-1 to TRBJ2-5; 7 bases line up with TRBD1. The V segment lost 4 bases and the J segment 0 bases; nucleotides outside the gene matches: 5. This CDR3 is 15 amino acids long. CDR1 WNHNN and CDR2 SYGVQD come from the germline V gene (reference sequence). DNA for the CDR3: TGCGCCAGCAGTGGGGGACAGAGTTACCAAGAGACCCAGTACTTC. Encoded protein: CASSGGQSYQETQYF.

Within the sample, this clonotype is medium-sized (0.01 to 0.1%). V usage is TRBV19 and J usage is TRBJ2-2; 7 positions match TRBD2. The CDR3 consists of 16 residues. The germline V gene encodes CDR1 LNHDA and CDR2 SQIVND (reference sequence). V lost 6 bases and J lost 0; bases outside the gene matches: 7. CDR3 amino acids: CASRPPGLSNTGELFF. The CDR3, as DNA: TGTGCCAGTAGACCCCCGGGACTATCGAACACCGGGGAGCTGTTTTTT.

This clonotype was detected only once. The V gene is TRBV28, the J gene TRBJ1-5; D gene unclear. The CDR3 runs to 15 residues. Germline CDR1 and CDR2: MDHEN and SYDVKM. V lost 4 bases and J 3 bases, leaving 13 bases between the germline ends. CDR3 residues: CASSSPTLDNQPQHF. In nucleotides, the CDR3 is TGTGCCAGCAGTTCCCCCACTCTCGACAATCAGCCCCAGCATTTT.

This clonotype was counted a few times. The rearrangement joins TRBV24-1 to TRBJ2-2; the D gene is possibly TRBD2 (6 bases). The CDR3 contains 15 residues. The V gene lost 6 bases and the J gene lost 0 bases, with 10 bases spanning the gap. Germline assignment: CDR1 KGHDR and CDR2 SFDVKD. The CDR3 DNA reads as TGTGCCACCAGTCCAGGACTATCGAACACCGGGGAGCTGTTTTTT. Its protein is CATSPGLSNTGELFF.

This clonotype was counted between two and nine times. The V and J genes are TRBV7-9 and TRBJ2-2; TRBD1 matches 8 bases. The germline V gene encodes CDR1 SEHNR and CDR2 FQNEAQ (reference sequence). V lost 5 bases to trimming and J lost 4 bases; unmatched junction nucleotides: 9. This CDR3 has 16 amino acids. The CDR3 DNA follows: TGTGCCAGCAGCGCCCGACAGGGGATTACCACCGGGGAGCTGTTTTTT. The encoded protein is CASSARQGITTGELFF.

This clonotype was seen only a few times. This rearrangement joins TRBV28 to TRBJ2-1, with 15 bases matching TRBD2. J gave up 9 bases and V 6 bases, and 9 bases lay outside the gene matches. This CDR3 has 16 amino acids. Looked up from germline, CDR1 is MDHEN and CDR2 is SYDVKM. CDR3 nucleotides: TGTGCCAGCAGATCTGGACTAGCGGGAGGGGGCTCTGAGCAGTTCTTC. This translates into CASRSGLAGGGSEQFF.

The chain couples TRBV5-6 to TRBJ2-5; TRBD2 agrees at 12 bases. V trimming: 5 bases; J trimming: 5 bases; junction bases outside the gene matches: 10. The CDR3 totals 16 residues. The germline V gene encodes CDR1 SGHDT and CDR2 YYEEEE. CDR3 region: CASSLLLAGGLETQYF. CDR3 sequence (DNA): TGTGCCAGCAGTTTACTCCTAGCGGGAGGGCTCGAGACCCAGTACTTC. Full variable domain (missing parts from reference TRBV5-6 and TRBJ2-5): DAGVTQSPTHLIKTRGQQVTLRCSPKSGHDTVSWYQQALGQGPQFIFQYYEEEERQRGNFPDRFSGHQFPNYSSELNVNALLLGDSALYLCASSLLLAGGLETQYFGPGTRLLVL.

The rearrangement joins TRBV6-2 or TRBV6-3 to TRBJ2-7; 14 bases align to TRBD2. Trimming took 5 bases from V and 4 from J; bases not matched to a gene: 16. Looked up from germline, CDR1 is MNHEY and CDR2 is SVGEGT. The CDR3 is 19 amino acids. CDR3 loop: CASSAPLGLAGVGGYEQYF. The CDR3 region has the DNA TGTGCCAGCAGTGCACCCTTGGGACTAGCGGGAGTTGGTGGGTACGAGCAGTACTTC.